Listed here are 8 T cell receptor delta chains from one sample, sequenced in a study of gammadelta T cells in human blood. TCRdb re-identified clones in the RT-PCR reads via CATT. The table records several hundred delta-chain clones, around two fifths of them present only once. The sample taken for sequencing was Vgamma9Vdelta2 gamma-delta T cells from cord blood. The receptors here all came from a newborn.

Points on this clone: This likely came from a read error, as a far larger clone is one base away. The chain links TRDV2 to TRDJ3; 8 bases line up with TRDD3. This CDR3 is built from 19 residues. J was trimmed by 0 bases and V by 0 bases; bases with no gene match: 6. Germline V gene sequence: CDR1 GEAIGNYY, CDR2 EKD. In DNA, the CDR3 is TGTGCCTGTGACACCGTACTGGGGGGTGTCTCCTGGGACACCCGACAGATGTTTTTC. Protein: CACDTVLGGVSWDTRQMFF.

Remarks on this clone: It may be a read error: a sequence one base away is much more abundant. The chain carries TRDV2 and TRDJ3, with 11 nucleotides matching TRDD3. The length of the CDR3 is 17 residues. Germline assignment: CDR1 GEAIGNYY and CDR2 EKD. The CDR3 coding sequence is TGTGCCTTTGACATACTGGGGGATACCTGGGACACCCGACAGATGTTTTTC. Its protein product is CAFDILGDTWDTRQMFF.

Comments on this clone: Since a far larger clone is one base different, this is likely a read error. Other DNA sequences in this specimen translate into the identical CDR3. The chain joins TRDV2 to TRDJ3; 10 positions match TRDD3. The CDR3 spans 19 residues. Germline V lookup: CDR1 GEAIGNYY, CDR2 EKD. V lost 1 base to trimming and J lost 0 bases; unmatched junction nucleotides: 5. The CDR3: CACDTVLGDVSWDTRQMFF. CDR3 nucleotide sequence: TGTGCCTGTGACACTGTACTGGGGGATGTCTCCTGGGACACCCGACAGATGTTTTTC.

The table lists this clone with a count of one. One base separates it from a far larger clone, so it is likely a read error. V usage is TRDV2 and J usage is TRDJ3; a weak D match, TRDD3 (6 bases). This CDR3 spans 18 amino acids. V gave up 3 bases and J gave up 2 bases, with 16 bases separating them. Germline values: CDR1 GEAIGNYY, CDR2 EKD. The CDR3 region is CACDAWGLNPWDTRQMFF. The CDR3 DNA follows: TGTGCCTGTGACGCCTGGGGATTGAACCCCTGGGACACCCGACAGATGTTTTTC.

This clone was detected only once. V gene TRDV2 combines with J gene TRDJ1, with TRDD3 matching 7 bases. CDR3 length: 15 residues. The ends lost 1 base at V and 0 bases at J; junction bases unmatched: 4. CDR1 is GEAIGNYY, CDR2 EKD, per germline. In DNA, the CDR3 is TGTGCCTGTGACACGGGATACTGGGACACCGATAAACTCATCTTT. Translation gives CACDTGYWDTDKLIF.

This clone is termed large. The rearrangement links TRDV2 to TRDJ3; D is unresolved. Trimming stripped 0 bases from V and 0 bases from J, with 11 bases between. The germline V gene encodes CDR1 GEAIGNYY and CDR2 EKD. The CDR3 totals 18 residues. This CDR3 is CACDTVERSSWDTRQMFF. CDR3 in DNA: TGTGCCTGTGACACCGTAGAGCGAAGCTCCTGGGACACCCGACAGATGTTTTTC.

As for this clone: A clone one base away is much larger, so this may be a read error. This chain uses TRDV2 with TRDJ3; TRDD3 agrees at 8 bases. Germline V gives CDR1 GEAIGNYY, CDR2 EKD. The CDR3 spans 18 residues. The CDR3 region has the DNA TGTGCCAGTGACTACTGGGGGTCAGGGCCCTGGGACACCCGACAGATGTTTTTC. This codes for CASDYWGSGPWDTRQMFF.

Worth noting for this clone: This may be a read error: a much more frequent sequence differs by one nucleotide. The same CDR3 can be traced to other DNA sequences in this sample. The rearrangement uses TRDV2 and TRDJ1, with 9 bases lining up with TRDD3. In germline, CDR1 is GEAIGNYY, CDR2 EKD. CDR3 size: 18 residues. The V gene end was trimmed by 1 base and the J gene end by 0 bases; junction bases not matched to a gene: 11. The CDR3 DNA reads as TGTGCCTGTGACACAGAAAGGGGATACGCTATTAACACCGATAAACTCATCTTT. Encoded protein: CACDTERGYAINTDKLIF.